Shown below are 9 T cell receptor beta chains from a single sample sequenced in a study of shared T cell receptors in the human thymus. The assay was immunoSEQ multiplex PCR, and TCRdb's table has in-frame clones only and misses some. Here the sample spans hundreds of thousands of clones, 75% to 90% being singletons. The same sample was also used in a study of human thymus T cells.

Source material: thymocytes. The receptors were gathered from a girl under three years old with a congenital heart defect.

V is TRBV5-5 and J is TRBJ1-5, with TRBD1 as a possible D gene (5 bases). Germline lookup yields CDR1 SGHKS and CDR2 YYEKEE (reference sequence). V lost 3 bases and J lost 3, with 10 bases in between. The CDR3 runs to 14 residues. This chain's CDR3 is CASSSGQNNQPQHF. The CDR3 nucleotides are TGTGCCAGCAGCTCCGGACAAAACAATCAGCCCCAGCATTTT.

The rearrangement uses TRBV28 and TRBJ2-1; TRBD2 is a possible D gene (7 bases). This CDR3 region has 16 residues. Deletions cut 6 bases from V and 4 bases from J, with 19 bases between. The germline CDR1 and CDR2 sequences are MDHEN and SYDVKM. In DNA, the CDR3 is TGTGCCAGCAGCCTGGGGGCGGGGGACCTTTACAATGAGCAGTTCTTC. Translation: CASSLGAGDLYNEQFF.

CDR3 bases: TGTGCCAGTAATCCTACTCTCACAGATACGCAGTATTTT. This codes for CASNPTLTDTQYF. The chain recombines TRBV19 with TRBJ2-3; D is unresolved. The V end lost 7 bases, the J end lost 2 bases, and 10 bases lay between the germline ends. From germline, CDR1 is LNHDA and CDR2 SQIVND (reference sequence). The CDR3 has 13 residues.

Regarding this clone: Other DNA sequences in the same sample also yield this CDR3. The chain uses TRBV7-3 and TRBJ2-1; a weak D match, TRBD2 (7 bases). This CDR3 has 15 residues. From germline, CDR1 is SGHTA and CDR2 FQGTGA. Deletions cut 1 base from V and 2 bases from J, with 9 bases between. The CDR3 here is CASSLSGGPYNEQFF. The CDR3 DNA follows: TGTGCCAGCAGCTTAAGCGGGGGCCCCTACAATGAGCAGTTCTTC.

The rearrangement links TRBV19 to TRBJ2-3; 12 positions match TRBD2. V lost 2 bases to trimming and J lost 0 bases; unmatched junction nucleotides: 3. Germline-derived CDR1 and CDR2 are LNHDA and SQIVND (reference sequence). This CDR3 has 17 amino acids. The CDR3 DNA sequence: TGTGCCAGTAGTATAAGGGGGACTAGCGGGAGCACAGATACGCAGTATTTT. Translation: CASSIRGTSGSTDTQYF.

The V and J genes are TRBV6-1 and TRBJ1-2, with 7 bases aligning to TRBD1. The germline gives CDR1 MNHNS, CDR2 SASEGT. The V gene end was trimmed by 6 bases and the J gene end by 6 bases; junction bases not matched to a gene: 4. The CDR3 extends over 12 amino acids. CDR3 coding DNA: TGTGCCAGCAGGGGGGACAGAGATGGCTACACCTTC. Translation: CASRGDRDGYTF.

The V call is TRBV12-5, the J call TRBJ1-2, with 8 bases lining up with TRBD1. Germline loops: CDR1 LGHNT, CDR2 FRNRAP. The CDR3 contains 19 residues. V was clipped by 1 base and J by 3 bases; unmatched bases: 16. The CDR3 DNA sequence: TGTGCTAGTGGTTTGGGGCGCACACCCGCCGGACAGGGAGACTATGGCTACACCTTC. Translated: CASGLGRTPAGQGDYGYTF.

The rearrangement uses TRBV27 and TRBJ2-2; 7 nucleotides match TRBD1. This CDR3 has 15 amino acids. Germline V gene data show CDR1 as MNHEY and CDR2 as SMNVEV (reference sequence). The trim removed 6 bases at V and 3 bases at J, leaving 7 bases unmatched. CDR3 DNA sequence: TGTGCCAGCAGGACAGGGCGCCCTTACACCGGGGAGCTGTTTTTT. It encodes CASRTGRPYTGELFF.

The chain has TRBV29-1 and TRBJ2-3; 7 nucleotides align to TRBD1. The CDR3 length is 13 residues. V lost 3 bases to trimming and J lost 7 bases; unmatched junction nucleotides: 7. The V gene's germline CDR1 is SQVTM and CDR2 ANQGSEA. CDR3 amino acids: CSVDLTGIYTQYF. As DNA, the CDR3 is TGCAGCGTTGACTTGACAGGGATTTATACGCAGTATTTT.